The 27 T cell receptor beta chains in this list originate from one sample, sequenced in a study of blood T cell repertoires in COVID-19. Only in-frame clones appear in the TCRdb table, and some are missing; sequencing was by immunoSEQ multiplex PCR. The data show 150,000 to 180,000 clones, with roughly 85% seen just once and under 8.5% held by the top ten. The sequenced material came from peripheral blood. These receptors came from a woman aged 55-75 years with COVID-19, enrolled during active disease.

The chain recombines TRBV2 with TRBJ2-7; TRBD2 might be the D (5 bases). The CDR3 extends over 13 amino acids. Trimming shortened V by 3 bases and J by 6 bases, and 12 bases separated the two germline ends. Germline CDR1 reads SNHLY; CDR2 reads FYNNEI. CDR3 bases: TGTGCCAGCAGTGACCCGGCCGGAGGCGAGCAGTACGTC. This encodes CASSDPAGGEQYV.

This chain joins TRBV7-8 and TRBJ1-2; weak D call: TRBD1 (6 bases). The CDR3 runs 14 residues. The germline V gene encodes CDR1 SGHVS and CDR2 FQNEAQ. Trimming removed 4 bases from V and 2 bases from J, with 11 bases in between. CDR3 DNA: TGTGCCAGCAGCTCGCAGGGGCGGAACTATGGCTACACCTTC. Encoded protein: CASSSQGRNYGYTF.

The rearrangement links TRBV2 to TRBJ2-7; 8 bases align to TRBD2. The germline V gene has CDR1 SNHLY and CDR2 FYNNEI. Trimming removed 8 bases from V and 4 bases from J; junction bases left unmatched: 7. The length of the CDR3 is 13 residues. For the CDR3, the DNA is TGTGCCAGCGAGGAGCGGGAGAGGTACGAGCAGTACTTC. It encodes CASEERERYEQYF.

This chain joins TRBV5-1 and TRBJ2-4; tentatively, D is TRBD1 (6 bases). Germline values: CDR1 SGHRS, CDR2 YFSETQ. CDR3 length equals 14 residues. The V end was cut by 0 bases, the J end by 3 bases, with 7 bases between. For the CDR3, the DNA is TGCGCCAGCAGCTTGGAGGGGGTCAAAAACATTCAGTACTTC. Encoded protein: CASSLEGVKNIQYF.

This clone was detected once. V and J are TRBV27 and TRBJ2-1; 8 nucleotides agree with TRBD1. This CDR3 is 15 amino acids long. Germline loops: CDR1 MNHEY, CDR2 SMNVEV (reference sequence). Germline trimming cut 7 bases from V and 0 bases from J; bases unmatched to any gene: 5. CDR3 DNA: TGTGCCAGCACCAAGGGACAGGCCTCCTACAATGAGCAGTTCTTC. Amino acids: CASTKGQASYNEQFF.

V usage is TRBV5-4 and J usage is TRBJ1-6; D may be TRBD1 (5 bases). Germline CDR1 SGHNT, CDR2 YYREEE (reference sequence). The CDR3 consists of 16 residues. V was clipped by 0 bases and J by 7 bases, with 14 bases between them. The DNA for the CDR3 is TGTGCCAGCAGCTTGGGACGGGGGGTGTCGAATTCACCCCTCCACTTT. Encoded protein: CASSLGRGVSNSPLHF.

This chain connects TRBV24-1 to TRBJ2-7, with TRBD1 identical over 7 bases. Germline assignment: CDR1 KGHDR and CDR2 SFDVKD. The CDR3 runs to 14 residues. V was pared by 7 bases and J by 3 bases, with 8 bases of the junction left unmatched. CDR3: CATSPWTGNYEQYF. CDR3 in DNA: TGTGCCACCAGCCCCTGGACAGGAAACTACGAGCAGTACTTC.

The CDR3 loop reads CASSFRQGINEQFF. DNA for the CDR3: TGTGCCAGCAGCTTTAGACAGGGCATCAATGAGCAGTTCTTC. This chain connects TRBV7-8 to TRBJ2-1, with 7 bases fitting TRBD1. V shed 3 bases and J 6 bases; nucleotides not matched to a gene: 5. Germline-derived CDR1 and CDR2 are SGHVS and FQNEAQ. The CDR3 loop spans 14 amino acids.

The chain joins TRBV2 to TRBJ1-5, with D perhaps matching TRBD1 (5 bases). Germline V CDR1 and CDR2: SNHLY, FYNNEI. This CDR3 region has 15 residues. V lost 3 bases and J lost 1, with 10 bases in between. CDR3 DNA: TGTGCCAGCAGTGATCAGGGTCAGAGCAATCAGCCCCAGCATTTT. As protein: CASSDQGQSNQPQHF.

The V and J genes are TRBV6-5 and TRBJ2-5, with 8 bases aligning to TRBD1. This CDR3 comprises 13 residues. Germline CDR1 and CDR2: MNHEY and SVGAGI. With V trimmed by 5 bases and J by 5 bases, 4 bases remained unmatched. The CDR3 DNA follows: TGTGCCAGCAGTCGGGACAGGCAGGAGACCCAGTACTTC. Its protein product is CASSRDRQETQYF.

This chain connects TRBV5-4 to TRBJ1-4, with TRBD1 identical over 7 bases. After removal of 4 bases from V and 6 bases from J, the junction contained 6 bases not matched to a gene. Germline CDR1 SGHNT, CDR2 YYREEE (reference sequence). The CDR3 is 14 amino acids. The DNA for the CDR3 is TGTGCCAGCAGCACCAGGGGGGAGTATGAAAAACTGTTTTTT. Residues: CASSTRGEYEKLFF.

The rearrangement links TRBV6-5 to TRBJ1-1; TRBD1 is a possible D gene (6 bases). Trimming removed 8 bases at V and 1 base at J, with 8 bases between. Germline V lookup: CDR1 MNHEY, CDR2 SVGAGI. The CDR3 runs to 12 residues. CDR3 protein: CASGTPNTEAFF. The CDR3 region has the DNA TGTGCCAGCGGGACACCGAACACTGAAGCTTTCTTT.

Here the CDR3 DNA reads TGTGCCAGCAGCTTGGGACTGCCCTACGAGCAGTACTTC. Protein: CASSLGLPYEQYF. The chain combines TRBV11-2 with TRBJ2-7; the D gene is possibly TRBD2 (6 bases). Germline-derived CDR1 and CDR2 are SGHAT and FQNNGV. Trimming shortened V by 3 bases and J by 2 bases, and 8 bases separated the two germline ends. The CDR3 extends over 13 amino acids.

The chain recombines TRBV9 with TRBJ1-3, with D unclear. The CDR3 is made up of 15 amino acids. The germline CDR1 and CDR2 sequences are SGDLS and YYNGEE. With 0 bases removed from V and 4 bases from J, the gap between germline ends came to 11 bases. CDR3 amino acids: CASSVDPSEGNTIYF. DNA of the CDR3: TGTGCCAGCAGCGTAGACCCCTCGGAGGGAAACACCATATATTTT.

V usage is TRBV12-3 or TRBV12-4 and J usage is TRBJ1-2, with 7 bases aligning to TRBD1. Trimming took 5 bases from V and 4 from J; bases not matched to a gene: 4. CDR3 size: 13 residues. CDR3 protein: CASSADRVYGYTF. The CDR3 DNA follows: TGTGCCAGCAGTGCAGACAGGGTCTATGGCTACACCTTC.

The V and J genes are TRBV12-2 and TRBJ1-2; TRBD1, the table's D call, was not compared with the DNA. TRBV12-2 is annotated as a pseudogene. The CDR3 extends over 15 amino acids. CDR3 sequence reads: CASRFSGQSNYGYTF. CDR3 coding DNA: TGTGCAAGTCGCTTCTCTGGGCAGTCTAACTATGGCTACACCTTC.

This clone was seen at least ten times. This chain joins TRBV6-5 and TRBJ1-1, with 10 bases that match TRBD1. The CDR3 runs 12 residues. Germline CDR1 and CDR2: MNHEY and SVGAGI. The V gene end was trimmed by 4 bases and the J gene end by 10 bases; junction bases not matched to a gene: 3. The CDR3 loop is CASSFDRGRAFF. The CDR3 region has the DNA TGTGCCAGCAGTTTTGACAGGGGGCGAGCTTTCTTT.

V is TRBV7-3 and J is TRBJ1-1; TRBD1 agrees at 8 bases. With 5 bases clipped from V and 6 bases from J, the junction kept 5 bases outside the gene matches. The CDR3 has 13 residues. Germline V CDR1 and CDR2: SGHTA, FQGTGA. In nucleotides, the CDR3 is TGTGCCAGCAGCAAAGACAGGGGTGCTGAAGCTTTCTTT. It translates to CASSKDRGAEAFF.

The V and J genes are TRBV21-1 and TRBJ2-5; TRBD1 is taken as the D call from the table, unchecked against the DNA. TRBV21-1 is listed as a pseudogene. The CDR3 covers 11 residues. CDR3 in amino acids: CASGYQETQYF. In nucleotides, the CDR3 is TGTGCCAGCGGCTACCAAGAGACCCAGTACTTC.

The chain joins TRBV14 to TRBJ2-3, with a weak D call TRBD1 (6 bases). This CDR3 region has 17 residues. Germline loops: CDR1 SGHDN, CDR2 FVKESK. The V end was cut by 3 bases, the J end by 4 bases, with 20 bases between. In nucleotides, the CDR3 is TGTGCCAGCAGCCAGTACCCAGGGGCGAGGGGCCCAGATACGCAGTATTTT. Protein sequence: CASSQYPGARGPDTQYF.

The chain is built from TRBV5-1 and TRBJ1-2; 8 positions match TRBD1. The germline V gene has CDR1 SGHRS and CDR2 YFSETQ. This CDR3 contains 15 residues. Losses at the gene ends were 4 bases for V and 7 bases for J; bases not matched to a gene: 12. This CDR3 is CASSPGQGASLGYTF. DNA of the CDR3: TGCGCCAGCAGCCCAGGACAGGGTGCTTCTCTTGGCTACACCTTC.

This chain joins TRBV19 and TRBJ2-7, with 15 bases identical to TRBD2. V shed 4 bases, J shed 7 bases, and the junction held 8 bases outside the gene matches. Germline lookup yields CDR1 LNHDA and CDR2 SQIVND (reference sequence). The length of the CDR3 is 16 residues. This CDR3 is CASSTPGLAGGGEQYF. CDR3 sequence (DNA): TGTGCCAGTAGTACCCCGGGACTAGCGGGAGGAGGGGAGCAGTACTTC.

Worth noting for this clone: Additional DNA sequences in this sample encode the identical CDR3. The rearrangement joins TRBV6-5 to TRBJ1-5; D unresolved. This CDR3 spans 12 amino acids. Germline V gives CDR1 MNHEY, CDR2 SVGAGI. V was pared by 6 bases and J by 6 bases, with 9 bases between. CDR3 amino acids: CASRSGGQPQHF. As DNA, the CDR3 is TGTGCCAGCAGGAGCGGTGGTCAGCCCCAGCATTTT.

The V and J genes are TRBV24-1 and TRBJ1-2; 8 bases match TRBD1. The J segment lost 4 bases and the V segment lost 2 bases, leaving 2 bases of the junction unmatched. The CDR3 is 14 residues long. Per the germline V gene, CDR1 is KGHDR and CDR2 is SFDVKD. CDR3 nucleotide sequence: TGTGCCACCAGTGATTCGCAGGGGGCCTATGGCTACACCTTC. It yields the protein CATSDSQGAYGYTF.

The chain couples TRBV3-1 (or the pseudogene TRBV3-2) to TRBJ2-5; the D is unclear. CDR3 length equals 13 residues. Germline V gene sequence: CDR1 LGHDT, CDR2 YNNKEL (reference sequence). Trimming took off 3 bases at V and 5 bases at J, with 10 bases between the two ends. In nucleotides, the CDR3 is TGTGCCAGCAGCCACGTAGTCGAGGAGACCCAGTACTTC. It yields the protein CASSHVVEETQYF.

This chain links TRBV15 with TRBJ1-1; unclear D gene. CDR1 and CDR2 (germline): LNHNV, YYDKDF (reference sequence). The CDR3 totals 12 residues. The V end lost 0 bases, the J end lost 6 bases, and 5 bases lay between the germline ends. The CDR3 sequence: CATSRDIAEAFF. The CDR3 DNA reads TGTGCCACCAGCAGAGATATTGCTGAAGCTTTCTTT.

The CDR3 is CSVTLEGAGEAFF. CDR3 in DNA: TGCAGCGTGACCTTAGAGGGGGCGGGTGAAGCTTTCTTT. This chain connects TRBV29-1 to TRBJ1-1, with 7 nucleotides matching TRBD1. The CDR3 runs 13 residues. Germline CDR1 SQVTM, CDR2 ANQGSEA. The J segment lost 7 bases and the V segment lost 6 bases, leaving 11 bases of the junction unmatched.